These 15 T cell receptor beta chains originate from one sample sequenced in a study of shared clonotypes between healthy human individuals. This table comes from immunoSEQ multiplex PCR, and its TCRdb copy is limited to in-frame clones, with some not included. The repertoire includes approximately 980,000 clones, 76% of them detected once, and about 1.5% sits in the top ten. Material: memory CD4+ T cells sorted from blood. As to subset: CD45RA-negative fraction. Every receptor here comes from a man between 18 and 29 years old in good health.

This clone was seen a few times. Germline and junction disagree at one end, which may indicate a read error. The V gene is TRBV2, the J gene TRBJ2-1; 10 positions agree with TRBD2. The CDR3 is made up of 14 amino acids. Per germline, CDR1 SNHLY and CDR2 FYNNEI. The CDR3 protein is CASSQAGGLNEQFF. Written as DNA, the CDR3 is TGTGCCAGCAGTCAAGCGGGGGGGCTGAATGAGCAGTTCTTC.

The V call is TRBV2, the J call TRBJ1-5, with D perhaps TRBD1 (6 bases). Germline-derived CDR1 and CDR2 are SNHLY and FYNNEI. The length of the CDR3 is 15 residues. V gave up 2 bases and J gave up 11 bases, with 19 bases separating them. CDR3 loop: CASSEWGQGSAAQHF. CDR3 coding DNA: TGTGCCAGCAGTGAATGGGGGCAGGGCTCTGCGGCCCAGCATTTT.

In its sample, this clone was seen once. The identical CDR3 is also encoded by other nucleotide sequences in the sample. The chain has TRBV18 and TRBJ2-7, with 10 positions matching TRBD1. The V segment lost 6 bases and the J segment 4 bases; nucleotides outside the gene matches: 3. The CDR3 consists of 13 residues. The V gene's germline CDR1 is KGHSH and CDR2 LQKENI. CDR3 coding DNA: TGTGCCAGCTCTAGGACAGGGGGATACGAGCAGTACTTC. Translating gives CASSRTGGYEQYF.

As for this clone: Other nucleotide sequences in the sample specify the same CDR3. The J gene is TRBJ2-5, the V gene TRBV28; TRBD1 aligns across 7 bases. Looked up from germline, CDR1 is MDHEN and CDR2 is SYDVKM. Trimming cost V 6 bases and J 5 bases; bases outside gene matches: 6. This CDR3 has 13 amino acids. For the CDR3, the DNA is TGTGCCAGCAGCCGACAGGGTCCCGAGACCCAGTACTTC. As protein: CASSRQGPETQYF.

This clone was detected only once. V is TRBV7-9 and J is TRBJ2-3; 9 nucleotides match TRBD2. The germline V gene encodes CDR1 SEHNR and CDR2 FQNEAQ (reference sequence). The V gene end was trimmed by 5 bases and the J gene end by 3 bases; junction bases not matched to a gene: 9. The CDR3 consists of 16 residues. CDR3 residues: CASSPRSAGGTDTQYF. CDR3 coding DNA: TGTGCCAGCAGCCCCAGATCTGCGGGAGGGACAGATACGCAGTATTTT.

The chain has TRBV29-1 and TRBJ2-2; D perhaps matches TRBD2 (6 bases). This CDR3 contains 14 residues. Germline CDR1 and CDR2: SQVTM and ANQGSEA. V was trimmed by 4 bases and J by 5 bases, leaving 14 bases between them. The CDR3 DNA reads as TGCAGCGTTGGGAGGGACGCATCAACCGGGGAGCTGTTTTTT. This gives the protein CSVGRDASTGELFF.

The J gene is TRBJ1-2, the V gene TRBV10-3; perhaps TRBD1 as D (5 bases). Looked up from germline, CDR1 is ENHRY and CDR2 is SYGVKD. Between the trimmed V and J ends, which lost 6 bases and 2 bases, there was a span of 22 bases. This CDR3 has 17 residues. CDR3 loop: CAIRPRDAESSNYGYTF. The CDR3, as DNA: TGTGCCATCAGGCCGCGGGACGCGGAATCCTCGAACTATGGCTACACCTTC.

The chain combines TRBV6-1 with TRBJ2-7, with D maybe TRBD1 (5 bases). Germline V gene data show CDR1 as MNHNS and CDR2 as SASEGT. There are 15 residues in the CDR3. V lost 3 bases and J lost 1, with 13 bases in between. CDR3: CASSDQGSRSYEQYF. Written as DNA, the CDR3 is TGTGCCAGCAGTGATCAGGGAAGTAGGTCCTACGAGCAGTACTTC.

The table lists this clone with a few counts. The V call is TRBV16, the J call TRBJ1-1; D is ambiguous. Germline V CDR1 and CDR2: KGHSY, FQNENV. Deletions cut 0 bases from V and 0 bases from J, with 8 bases between. The CDR3 contains 15 residues. CDR3 loop: CASSQSSQMNTEAFF. CDR3 coding DNA: TGTGCCAGCAGCCAATCTTCACAGATGAACACTGAAGCTTTCTTT. The full variable domain, rest sourced from reference TRBV16 and TRBJ1-1, is GEEVAQTPKHLVRGEGQKAKLYCAPIKGHSYVFWYQQVLKNEFKFLISFQNENVFDETGMPKERFSAKCLPNSPCSLEIQATKLEDSAVYFCASSQSSQMNTEAFFGQGTRLTVV.

The gene calls are TRBV7-2 and TRBJ2-2, with 8 bases fitting TRBD1. This CDR3 has 14 residues. V gave up 8 bases and J gave up 1 base; unmatched junction bases: 3. Germline V lookup: CDR1 SGHTA, CDR2 FQGNSA. The CDR3 nucleotides read TGTGCCAGCCGAGGACAGGGGAACACCGGGGAGCTGTTTTTT. This gives the protein CASRGQGNTGELFF.

The rearrangement uses TRBV11-1 and TRBJ1-1; 9 nucleotides agree with TRBD1. V lost 5 bases, J lost 1 base, and 2 bases stayed unmatched. The CDR3 spans 14 residues. From germline, CDR1 is SGHAT and CDR2 FQDESV (reference sequence). The CDR3, as DNA: TGTGCCAGCAGCCGACAGGGGGGGAACACTGAAGCTTTCTTT. It is translated as CASSRQGGNTEAFF.

With regard to this clone: This sample includes further DNA sequences coding for the same CDR3. The chain carries TRBV27 and TRBJ2-1, with 12 bases fitting TRBD2. The CDR3 length is 15 residues. Unmatched junction bases numbered 1, after V lost 5 bases and J lost 2 bases. Germline assignment: CDR1 MNHEY and CDR2 SMNVEV (reference sequence). The CDR3 DNA reads TGTGCCAGCAGTACTAGCGGGGGGACCTACAATGAGCAGTTCTTC. Encoded protein: CASSTSGGTYNEQFF.

The chain combines TRBV5-4 with TRBJ1-4; D remains unclear. The CDR3 loop spans 15 amino acids. Trimming took off 4 bases at V and 7 bases at J, with 17 bases between the two ends. Germline lookup yields CDR1 SGHNT and CDR2 YYREEE (reference sequence). CDR3 DNA: TGTGCCAGCAGCCCCGCGGCAGACCGTAGTGAAAAACTGTTTTTT. Translation gives CASSPAADRSEKLFF.

The sample holds one count of this clone. The CDR3 DNA is TGTGCCAGCAGTGTCCCCGGACCCGTAGGGGTAGGGGCAGATACGCAGTATTTT. This translates into CASSVPGPVGVGADTQYF. The chain recombines TRBV6-1 with TRBJ2-3, with D maybe TRBD1 (5 bases). The V gene lost 4 bases and the J gene lost 4 bases, with 24 bases spanning the gap. The CDR3 runs 18 residues. CDR1 is MNHNS, CDR2 SASEGT, per germline.

Of note for this clone: With a much larger clone just one base away, this may be a read error. This rearrangement joins TRBV11-3 to TRBJ2-1; TRBD2 matches 7 bases. This CDR3 is built from 15 residues. CDR1 is SGHNT and CDR2 is YENEEA in the germline V gene. The trim removed 5 bases at V and 0 bases at J, leaving 4 bases unmatched. In DNA, the CDR3 is TGTGCCAGCAGCACAACTAGCGACTCCTACAATGAGCAGTTCTTC. Translating gives CASSTTSDSYNEQFF.